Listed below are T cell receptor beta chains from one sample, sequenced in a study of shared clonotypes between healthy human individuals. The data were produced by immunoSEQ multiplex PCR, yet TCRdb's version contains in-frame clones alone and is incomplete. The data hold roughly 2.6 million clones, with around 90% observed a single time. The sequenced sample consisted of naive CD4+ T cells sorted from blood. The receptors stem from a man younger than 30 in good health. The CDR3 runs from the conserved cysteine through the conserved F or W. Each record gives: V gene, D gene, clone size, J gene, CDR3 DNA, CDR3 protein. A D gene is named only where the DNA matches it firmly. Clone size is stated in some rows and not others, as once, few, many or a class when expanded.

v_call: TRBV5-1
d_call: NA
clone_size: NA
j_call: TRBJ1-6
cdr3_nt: TGCGCCAGCAGCTTGGCCGACCGAAATAATTCACCCCTCCACTTT
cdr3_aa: CASSLADRNNSPLHF

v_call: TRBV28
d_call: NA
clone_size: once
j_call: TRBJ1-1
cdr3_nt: TGTGCCAGCAGTAACCTCCTGGCGGCGAACACTGAAGCTTTCTTT
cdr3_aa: CASSNLLAANTEAFF

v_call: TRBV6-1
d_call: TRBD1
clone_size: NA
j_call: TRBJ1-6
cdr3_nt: TGTGCCAGCAGTCAAAAGGGACAGGATAATTCACCCCTCCACTTT
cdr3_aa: CASSQKGQDNSPLHF

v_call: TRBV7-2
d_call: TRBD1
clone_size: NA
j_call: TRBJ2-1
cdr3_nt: TGTGCCAGCAGCTTAGCGGGCAGGGGGATATGGAATGAGCAGTTCTTC
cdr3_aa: CASSLAGRGIWNEQFF

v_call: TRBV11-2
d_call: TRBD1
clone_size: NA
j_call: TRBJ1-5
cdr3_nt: TGTGCCAGCAGCGCGGGACAGGCGTCTCCGGAGCCCCAGCATTTT
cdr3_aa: CASSAGQASPEPQHF

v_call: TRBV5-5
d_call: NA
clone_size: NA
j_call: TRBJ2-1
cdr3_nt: TGTGCCAGCAGTCCCGGGCCAGAATCCTACAATGAGCAGTTCTTC
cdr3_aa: CASSPGPESYNEQFF

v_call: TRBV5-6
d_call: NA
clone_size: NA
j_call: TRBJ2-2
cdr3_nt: TGTGCCAGCAGCTTGGGTGCTGGCACCGGGGAGCTGTTTTTT
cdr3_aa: CASSLGAGTGELFF

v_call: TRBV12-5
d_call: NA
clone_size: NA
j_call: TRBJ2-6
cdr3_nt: TGTGCTAGTGGTCGTTCCGCCTCTGGGGCCAACGTCCTGACTTTC
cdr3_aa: CASGRSASGANVLTF

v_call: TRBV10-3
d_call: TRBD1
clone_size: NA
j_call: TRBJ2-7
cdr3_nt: TGTGCCATCAGCCGGGACAGGCTATACGAGCAGTACTTC
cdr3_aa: CAISRDRLYEQYF

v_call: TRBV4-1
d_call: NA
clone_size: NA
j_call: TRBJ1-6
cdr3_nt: TGCGCCAGCAGCCAAGCGCTTACCCAGCCCGGGGTGGGTTCACCCCTCCACTTT
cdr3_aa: CASSQALTQPGVGSPLHF

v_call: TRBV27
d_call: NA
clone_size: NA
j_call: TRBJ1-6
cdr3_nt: TGTGCATCGGGCAGGGCGGACAATTCACCCCTCCACTTT
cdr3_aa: CASGRADNSPLHF

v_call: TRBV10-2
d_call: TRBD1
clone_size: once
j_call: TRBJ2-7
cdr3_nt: TGCGCCAGCAGTGTTTCGGGACAGGGACGGCTCGAGCAGTACTTC
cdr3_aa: CASSVSGQGRLEQYF

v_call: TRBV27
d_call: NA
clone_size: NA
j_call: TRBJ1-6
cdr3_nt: TGTGCCAGCAGTTTCTCAGGACAGACTTATAATTCACCCCTCCACTTT
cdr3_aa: CASSFSGQTYNSPLHF

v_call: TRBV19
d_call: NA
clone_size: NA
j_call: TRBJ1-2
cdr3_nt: TGTGCCAGTAGTAGGGGAACAGGGCTTAACTATGGCTACACCTTC
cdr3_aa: CASSRGTGLNYGYTF

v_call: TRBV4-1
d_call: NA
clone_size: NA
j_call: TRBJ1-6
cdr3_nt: TGCGCCAGCAGCCAAGAAAGTGGGGTTGGGTCACCCCTCCACTTT
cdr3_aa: CASSQESGVGSPLHF

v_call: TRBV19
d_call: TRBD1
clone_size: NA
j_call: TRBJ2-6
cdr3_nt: TGTGCCAGTAGACCCGGGACAGGGGTTGGGGCCAACGTCCTGACTTTC
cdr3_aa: CASRPGTGVGANVLTF

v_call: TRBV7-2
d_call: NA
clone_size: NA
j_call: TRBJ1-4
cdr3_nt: TGTGCCAGCAGCTTGGGCGGAACTCCAACTAATGAAAAACTGTTTTTT
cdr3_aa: CASSLGGTPTNEKLFF

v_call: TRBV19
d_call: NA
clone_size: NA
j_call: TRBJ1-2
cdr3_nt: TGTGCCAGTAGTGAACAGGGCCCCTATGGCTACACCTTC
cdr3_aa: CASSEQGPYGYTF

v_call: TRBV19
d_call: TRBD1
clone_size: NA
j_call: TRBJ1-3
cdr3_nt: TGTGCCATCAGCGCCGGGACAGGGACCAACACCATATATTTT
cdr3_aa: CAISAGTGTNTIYF

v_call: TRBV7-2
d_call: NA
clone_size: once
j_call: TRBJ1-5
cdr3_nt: TGTGCCAGCAGCTTAGCCGGGGGCGCAGGCCAGCCCCAGCATTTT
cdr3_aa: CASSLAGGAGQPQHF

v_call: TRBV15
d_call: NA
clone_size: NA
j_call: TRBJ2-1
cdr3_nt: TGTGCCACCAGCAGAGATAGGCTGGGAGTAAATGAGCAGTTCTTC
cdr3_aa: CATSRDRLGVNEQFF

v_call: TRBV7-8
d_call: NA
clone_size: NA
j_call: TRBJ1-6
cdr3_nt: TGTGCCAGCAGCTTACCCTCCGGGGCCCCCAATTCACCCCTCCACTTT
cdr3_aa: CASSLPSGAPNSPLHF

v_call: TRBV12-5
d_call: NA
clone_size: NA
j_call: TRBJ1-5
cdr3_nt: TGTGCTAGTGGCTCACCGTCGGGACGGAATAGCAATCAGCCCCAGCATTTT
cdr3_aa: CASGSPSGRNSNQPQHF

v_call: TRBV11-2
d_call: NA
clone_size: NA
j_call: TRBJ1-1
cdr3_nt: TGTGCCAGCAGCTTAGGCGGGGGCCAGACTAAAGCTTTCTTT
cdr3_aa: CASSLGGGQTKAFF

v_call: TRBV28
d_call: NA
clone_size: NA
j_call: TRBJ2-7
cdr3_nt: TGTGCCAGCAGTTCTGGTGGGGGGTTCGTCTACGAGCAGTACTTC
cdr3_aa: CASSSGGGFVYEQYF

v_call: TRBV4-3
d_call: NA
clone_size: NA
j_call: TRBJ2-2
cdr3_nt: TGCGCCAGCAGCCAAGGACAGCTCACCGGGGAGCTGTTTTTT
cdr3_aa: CASSQGQLTGELFF

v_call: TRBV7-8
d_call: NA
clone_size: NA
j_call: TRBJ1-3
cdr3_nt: TGTGCCAGCAGCTTAGGGAGACAGTTCCGAAACACCATATATTTT
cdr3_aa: CASSLGRQFRNTIYF

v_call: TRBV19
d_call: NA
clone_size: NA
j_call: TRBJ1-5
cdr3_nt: TGTGCCAGTAGTACGGCCGGCCGGTTAAATCAGCCCCAGCATTTT
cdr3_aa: CASSTAGRLNQPQHF

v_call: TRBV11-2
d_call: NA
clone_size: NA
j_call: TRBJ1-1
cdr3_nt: TGTGCCAGCAGCCCAACTGACAGGCCCTCGCTAGCTTTCTTT
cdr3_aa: CASSPTDRPSLAFF

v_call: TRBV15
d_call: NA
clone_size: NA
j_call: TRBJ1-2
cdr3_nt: TGTGCCACCAGCAGAGATTTAGCAGGGGTAGGCTACACCTTC
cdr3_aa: CATSRDLAGVGYTF

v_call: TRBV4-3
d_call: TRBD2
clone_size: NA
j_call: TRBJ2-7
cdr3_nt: TGCGCCAGCAGCCAAGAGACTAGCGGGAGGGAGGAGCAGTACTTC
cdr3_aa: CASSQETSGREEQYF

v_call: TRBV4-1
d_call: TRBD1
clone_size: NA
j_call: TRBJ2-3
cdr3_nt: TGCGCCAGCAGCCAGCCCGACAGGGATGCAGATACGCAGTATTTT
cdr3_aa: CASSQPDRDADTQYF

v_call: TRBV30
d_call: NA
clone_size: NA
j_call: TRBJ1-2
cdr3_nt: TGTGCCTGGAGTGTACGGGTAGGGAACTATGGCTACACCTTC
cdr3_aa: CAWSVRVGNYGYTF

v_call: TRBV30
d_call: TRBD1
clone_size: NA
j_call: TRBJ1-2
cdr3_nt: TGTGCCTGGGCCGGACAGGCAGGCTATGGCTACACCTTC
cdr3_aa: CAWAGQAGYGYTF

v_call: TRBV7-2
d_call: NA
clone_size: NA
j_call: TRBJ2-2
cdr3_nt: TGTGCCAGCAGCTCCCTGGGCGGGGAGCTGTTTTTT
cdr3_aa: CASSSLGGELFF

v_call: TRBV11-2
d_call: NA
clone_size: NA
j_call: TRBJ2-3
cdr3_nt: TGTGCCAGCAGCTTAACGACAGGTTCGGATACGCAGTATTTT
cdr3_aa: CASSLTTGSDTQYF

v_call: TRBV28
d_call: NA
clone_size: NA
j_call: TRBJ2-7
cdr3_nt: TGTGCCAGCAGCCCGGACATATCCTACGAGCAGTACTTC
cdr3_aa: CASSPDISYEQYF

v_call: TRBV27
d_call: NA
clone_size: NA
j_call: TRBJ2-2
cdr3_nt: TGTGCCAGCACCCCGGGACCGGACCGGACCGGGGAGCTGTTTTTT
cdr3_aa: CASTPGPDRTGELFF

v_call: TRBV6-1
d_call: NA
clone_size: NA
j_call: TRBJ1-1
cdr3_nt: TGTGCCAGCAGTGGACAAGGTGGGGGCGGCCCTGGGCCTGAAGCTTTCTTT
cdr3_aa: CASSGQGGGGPGPEAFF

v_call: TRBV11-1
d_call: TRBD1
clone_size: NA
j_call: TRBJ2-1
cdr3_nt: TGTGCCAGCAGCTCGGGACAGGGGATTAAGAATGAGCAGTTCTTC
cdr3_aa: CASSSGQGIKNEQFF

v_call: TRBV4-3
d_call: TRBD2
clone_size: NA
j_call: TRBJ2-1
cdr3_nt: TGCGCCAGCAGTTTCAAGAGGAATCGGACTAGCGGGAGGGCCCAAGGCAATGAGCAGTTCTTC
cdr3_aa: CASSFKRNRTSGRAQGNEQFF

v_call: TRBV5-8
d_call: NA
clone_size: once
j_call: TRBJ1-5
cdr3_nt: TGTGCCAGCAGCTTGGCCACGGACGGGGCGGGCAATCAGCCCCAGCATTTT
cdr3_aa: CASSLATDGAGNQPQHF

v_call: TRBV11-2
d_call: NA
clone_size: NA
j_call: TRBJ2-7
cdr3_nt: TGTGCCAGCAGCCTAGGACAGAGCTCCTACGAGCAGTACTTC
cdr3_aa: CASSLGQSSYEQYF

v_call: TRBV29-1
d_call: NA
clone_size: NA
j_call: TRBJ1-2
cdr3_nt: TGCAGCGTGAGTGGGAACCTCTATGGCTACACCTTC
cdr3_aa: CSVSGNLYGYTF

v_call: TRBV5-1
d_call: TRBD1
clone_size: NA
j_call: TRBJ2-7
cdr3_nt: TGCGCCAGCAGCTTGCCGGGACAGCAAACCTACGAGCAGTACTTC
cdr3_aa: CASSLPGQQTYEQYF

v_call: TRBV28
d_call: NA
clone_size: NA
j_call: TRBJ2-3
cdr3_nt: TGTGCCAGCAGTATTAGGGGCAGAGATAGCACAGATACGCAGTATTTT
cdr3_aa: CASSIRGRDSTDTQYF

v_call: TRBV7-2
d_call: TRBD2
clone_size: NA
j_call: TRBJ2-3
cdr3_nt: TGTGCCAGCAGCTTCCGACTAGCGGCGGTTGTGGATACGCAGTATTTT
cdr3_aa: CASSFRLAAVVDTQYF

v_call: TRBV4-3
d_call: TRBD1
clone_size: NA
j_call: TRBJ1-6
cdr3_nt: TGCGCCAGCAGCCAAGATTCCGGGACAGGGGTTTCACCCCTCCACTTT
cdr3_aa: CASSQDSGTGVSPLHF

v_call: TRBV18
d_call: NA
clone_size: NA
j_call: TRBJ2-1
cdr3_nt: TGTGCCAGCTCACTTATGACGGGCTCCTACAATGAGCAGTTCTTC
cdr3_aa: CASSLMTGSYNEQFF

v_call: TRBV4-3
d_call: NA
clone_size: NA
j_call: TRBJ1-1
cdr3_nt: TGCGCCAGCAGCCAAGATCCACAGGTTAGAAGGTCTGAAGCTTTCTTT
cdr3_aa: CASSQDPQVRRSEAFF

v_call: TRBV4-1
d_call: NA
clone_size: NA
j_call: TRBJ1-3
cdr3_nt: TGCGCCAGCAGCCAAGAGGGGGGTGGAAACACCATATATTTT
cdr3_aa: CASSQEGGGNTIYF

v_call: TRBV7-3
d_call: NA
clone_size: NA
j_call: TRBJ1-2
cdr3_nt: TGTGCCAGCAGCTTTCTTAGTGCAGGGCAGAATGGCTACACCTTC
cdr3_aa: CASSFLSAGQNGYTF

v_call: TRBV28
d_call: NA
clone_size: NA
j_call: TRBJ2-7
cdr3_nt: TGTGCCAGCAGTTTAGTGTCGGGGTTCCCGAACGAGCAGTACTTC
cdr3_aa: CASSLVSGFPNEQYF

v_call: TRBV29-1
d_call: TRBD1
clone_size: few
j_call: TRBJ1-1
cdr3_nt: TGCAGCGTTGTACAGGGGGACACTGAAGCTTTCTTT
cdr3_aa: CSVVQGDTEAFF